Each of the 26 T cell receptor beta chains below was sequenced from the same sample in a study of blood T cell repertoires in COVID-19. Some clones are missing from TCRdb's copy, which holds only in-frame ones; the method was immunoSEQ multiplex PCR. Of about 77,000 clones in the sample, roughly nine tenths were seen once. The sequenced sample was peripheral blood. Receptors were obtained from a woman of 80 years or more with active or convalescent COVID-19.

The gene calls are TRBV7-3 and TRBJ2-1, with 10 nucleotides matching TRBD2. CDR3 length: 15 amino acids. The V segment lost 3 bases and the J segment 4 bases; nucleotides outside the gene matches: 3. Looked up from germline, CDR1 is SGHTA and CDR2 is FQGTGA. CDR3 region: CASSFSGGLYNEQFF. DNA of the CDR3: TGTGCCAGCAGCTTTAGCGGGGGGCTTTACAATGAGCAGTTCTTC.

The J gene is TRBJ1-6, the V gene TRBV5-1; maybe TRBD1 (6 bases). The CDR3 has 15 amino acids. Germline V CDR1 and CDR2: SGHRS, YFSETQ. Trimming removed 3 bases from V and 7 bases from J, with 14 bases in between. CDR3 sequence: CASSSNRAYNSPLHF. CDR3 in DNA: TGCGCCAGCAGCTCCAACAGGGCGTACAATTCACCCCTCCACTTT.

The chain uses TRBV9 and TRBJ1-3; TRBD1 is a possible D gene (6 bases). The CDR3 is made up of 16 amino acids. Germline lookup yields CDR1 SGDLS and CDR2 YYNGEE. Trimming left V 2 bases short and J 0 bases short, with 12 bases between. The CDR3 region has the DNA TGTGCCAGCAGCGTTTTTCCGACAGGCTCTGGAAACACCATATATTTT. It specifies CASSVFPTGSGNTIYF.

The rearrangement uses TRBV28 and TRBJ2-7; D is ambiguous. This CDR3 region has 14 residues. Germline V gene sequence: CDR1 MDHEN, CDR2 SYDVKM. Trimming pared 5 bases from V and 1 base from J, leaving 12 bases between. The DNA for the CDR3 is TGTGCCAGCAGTCCGCCCTCCGGTTCCTACGAGCAGTACTTC. It specifies CASSPPSGSYEQYF.

This sequence joins TRBV28 and TRBJ1-4; TRBD1 might be the D (5 bases). Trimming removed 1 base at V and 10 bases at J, with 10 bases between. Germline CDR1 reads MDHEN; CDR2 reads SYDVKM. The CDR3 contains 13 residues. The CDR3 spells CASSLSAQGKLFF. In DNA form, the CDR3 reads TGTGCCAGCAGTTTATCCGCCCAGGGAAAACTGTTTTTT.

CDR3 residues: CASSLSGLARDTQYF. CDR3 nucleotides: TGTGCCAGCAGCTTAAGTGGACTAGCACGGGATACGCAGTATTTT. The chain links TRBV7-3 to TRBJ2-3; 8 bases align to TRBD2. Germline trimming cut 1 base from V and 6 bases from J; bases unmatched to any gene: 6. The V gene's germline CDR1 is SGHTA and CDR2 FQGTGA. The CDR3 is 15 residues long.

The chain combines TRBV3-1 (or the pseudogene TRBV3-2) with TRBJ1-1; TRBD1 might be the D (5 bases). The V gene's germline CDR1 is LGHDT and CDR2 YNNKEL (reference sequence). The CDR3 length is 18 residues. Trimming took off 0 bases at V and 4 bases at J, with 21 bases between the two ends. The CDR3 loop is CASSQDLGASSIPTEAFF. In nucleotides, the CDR3 is TGTGCCAGCAGCCAAGATCTTGGGGCCAGTTCGATCCCCACTGAAGCTTTCTTT.

The chain joins TRBV4-2 to TRBJ1-1, with D possibly TRBD1 on 5 matching bases. The CDR3 is made up of 15 amino acids. Germline values: CDR1 LGHNA, CDR2 YNFKEQ. Trimming took 4 bases from V and 1 from J, leaving 13 bases between them. CDR3 nucleotides: TGTGCCAGCAGCCGGGATTCTAGGGGGAACACTGAAGCTTTCTTT. This sequence encodes CASSRDSRGNTEAFF.

V is TRBV7-8 and J is TRBJ1-6; 7 bases align to TRBD1. The CDR3 totals 15 residues. Germline CDR1 is SGHVS and CDR2 is FQNEAQ. V shed 4 bases, J shed 4 bases, and the junction held 4 bases outside the gene matches. This CDR3 reads CASSSDRVYNSPLHF. The DNA for the CDR3 is TGTGCCAGCAGCTCAGACAGGGTATATAATTCACCCCTCCACTTT.

The chain joins TRBV5-4 to TRBJ2-3, with TRBD2 identical over 7 bases. Germline assignment: CDR1 SGHNT and CDR2 YYREEE (reference sequence). The ends lost 4 bases at V and 2 bases at J; junction bases unmatched: 7. This CDR3 is built from 15 residues. CDR3 in DNA: TGTGCCAGCAGCCCGGAAGCGGGGATCACAGATACGCAGTATTTT. Protein: CASSPEAGITDTQYF. Combining the CDR3 with reference TRBV5-4 and TRBJ2-3 gives the whole variable domain ETGVTQSPTHLIKTRGQQVTLRCSSQSGHNTVSWYQQALGQGPQFIFQYYREEENGRGNFPPRFSGLQFPNYSSELNVNALELDDSALYLCASSPEAGITDTQYFGPGTRLTVL.

A word on this clone: The sample carries other DNA sequences with the same CDR3. The V and J genes are TRBV19 and TRBJ1-4; 9 positions match TRBD1. Germline CDR1 is LNHDA and CDR2 is SQIVND (reference sequence). The CDR3 spans 15 residues. V lost 6 bases and J lost 8; bases outside the gene matches: 10. CDR3 sequence (DNA): TGTGCCAGTAGCCGACGGACAGGGGATCGGGAAAAACTGTTTTTT. Its translation: CASSRRTGDREKLFF.

The chain uses TRBV5-6 and TRBJ1-6, with 7 bases aligning to TRBD1. The germline CDR1 and CDR2 sequences are SGHDT and YYEEEE. This CDR3 contains 14 residues. The V gene end was trimmed by 3 bases and the J gene end by 7 bases; junction bases not matched to a gene: 4. The CDR3 loop reads CASSWGRGNSPLHF. CDR3 in DNA: TGTGCCAGCAGCTGGGGCAGGGGGAATTCACCCCTCCACTTT.

This chain connects TRBV11-3 to TRBJ2-2, with a weak D call TRBD2 (5 bases). CDR1 and CDR2 from the germline V gene are SGHNT and YENEEA. The ends were cut back, 5 bases at V and 9 bases at J, with 7 bases in the middle. This CDR3 has 11 residues. The DNA for the CDR3 is TGTGCCAGCAGCGCGGGTCGGGAGCTGTTTTTT. As protein: CASSAGRELFF.

The genes are TRBV6-5 and TRBJ1-1; D not resolved. V lost 0 bases and J lost 4, with 15 bases in between. Germline-derived CDR1 and CDR2 are MNHEY and SVGAGI. The CDR3 has 16 residues. The CDR3 nucleotides read TGTGCCAGCAGTTACTCGAGCCCTCCCCGGGGCACTGAAGCTTTCTTT. As protein: CASSYSSPPRGTEAFF.

The chain links TRBV5-1 to TRBJ2-5, with D possibly matching TRBD1 (6 bases). V was trimmed by 2 bases and J by 4 bases, leaving 9 bases between them. CDR1 is SGHRS, CDR2 YFSETQ, per germline. The length of the CDR3 is 13 residues. The CDR3 region is CASSFPGAETQYF. Written as DNA, the CDR3 is TGCGCCAGCAGCTTCCCAGGGGCAGAGACCCAGTACTTC.

This clone was observed a few times. The J gene is TRBJ2-1, the V gene TRBV6-2 or TRBV6-3; the match to TRBD2 covers 11 bases. The J segment lost 9 bases and the V segment lost 2 bases, leaving 6 bases of the junction unmatched. The CDR3 has 15 amino acids. Germline CDR1 MNHEY, CDR2 SVGEGT. The CDR3: CASSYASGGLGEQFF. As DNA, the CDR3 is TGTGCCAGCAGTTACGCTAGCGGGGGGTTAGGTGAGCAGTTCTTC.

V is TRBV7-8 and J is TRBJ1-6; 8 bases are shared with TRBD1. Unmatched junction bases numbered 7, after V lost 5 bases and J lost 13 bases. Germline values: CDR1 SGHVS, CDR2 FQNEAQ. The CDR3 extends over 13 amino acids. The CDR3 sequence is CASSQPTGEPLHF. CDR3 DNA: TGTGCCAGCAGCCAACCGACAGGGGAGCCCCTCCACTTT.

The genes are TRBV6-4 and TRBJ1-2; 8 bases are a match to TRBD1. Germline-derived CDR1 and CDR2 are MRHNA and SNTAGT. The trim removed 9 bases at V and 6 bases at J, leaving 6 bases unmatched. CDR3 size: 12 residues. The CDR3 region has the DNA TGTGCCAGTCCGACAGGGGAGGATGGCTACACCTTC. It yields the protein CASPTGEDGYTF.

The chain is built from TRBV6-2 or TRBV6-3 and TRBJ1-1; 10 positions agree with TRBD1. This CDR3 contains 12 residues. The V gene end was trimmed by 4 bases and the J gene end by 10 bases; junction bases not matched to a gene: 3. Germline values: CDR1 MNHEY, CDR2 SVGEGT. As DNA, the CDR3 is TGTGCCAGCAGTTGGGACAGGGGTTCAGCTTTCTTT. Amino acids: CASSWDRGSAFF.

The chain employs TRBV21-1 and TRBJ2-7; the D segment call TRBD2 is taken from the table without a DNA check. TRBV21-1 is listed as a pseudogene. This CDR3 is 14 amino acids long. The CDR3 loop reads CASSLAGSSYEQYF. Here the CDR3 DNA reads TGTGCCAGCAGCCTCGCGGGCAGCTCCTACGAGCAGTACTTC.

The chain has TRBV19 and TRBJ2-2, with 9 bases matching TRBD1. Germline V gives CDR1 LNHDA, CDR2 SQIVND (reference sequence). CDR3 length: 15 residues. The J segment lost 0 bases and the V segment lost 6 bases, leaving 2 bases of the junction unmatched. The CDR3 DNA reads TGTGCCAGTAGACGACAGGGGGCGAACACCGGGGAGCTGTTTTTT. Translation: CASRRQGANTGELFF.

This clone was observed once. For the CDR3, the DNA is TGTGCCAGCAGTGAAGCGGGGGGGCATGGAAACACCATATATTTT. Protein sequence: CASSEAGGHGNTIYF. This sequence joins TRBV6-1 and TRBJ1-3, with D possibly being TRBD1 (6 bases). This CDR3 has 15 amino acids. Germline CDR1 is MNHNS and CDR2 is SASEGT. The germline V and J ends were trimmed by 0 bases and 3 bases, with 9 bases remaining between them.

The rearrangement links TRBV28 to TRBJ1-4; TRBD1 matches 8 bases. Per germline, CDR1 MDHEN and CDR2 SYDVKM. V lost 6 bases, J lost 2 bases, and 5 bases stayed unmatched. The CDR3 is 15 residues long. The CDR3, as DNA: TGTGCCAGCAGCCCATGGACAGGGACTAATGAAAAACTGTTTTTT. It yields the protein CASSPWTGTNEKLFF.

This chain links TRBV7-9 with TRBJ1-1, with D hard to call. Germline lookup yields CDR1 SEHNR and CDR2 FQNEAQ (reference sequence). CDR3 size: 14 residues. The V and J ends lost 5 bases and 1 base respectively, with 11 bases between them. The chain's CDR3 is CASSPLSGNTEAFF. The CDR3 DNA sequence: TGTGCCAGCAGCCCTCTGTCAGGGAACACTGAAGCTTTCTTT.

The V gene is TRBV27, the J gene TRBJ1-1, with TRBD1 matching 10 bases. Germline V CDR1 and CDR2: MNHEY, SMNVEV (reference sequence). The CDR3 contains 15 residues. The V gene end was trimmed by 9 bases and the J gene end by 1 base; junction bases not matched to a gene: 8. CDR3 bases: TGTGCCAGTAGGCCGGGACAGGGGCCGAACACTGAAGCTTTCTTT. Protein: CASRPGQGPNTEAFF.

The V and J genes are TRBV9 and TRBJ2-3, with 10 bases identical to TRBD2. Germline V lookup: CDR1 SGDLS, CDR2 YYNGEE. The CDR3 spans 14 residues. Losses at the gene ends were 2 bases for V and 5 bases for J; bases not matched to a gene: 2. The CDR3 bases are TGTGCCAGCAGCGTTAGCGGGGGGAGAGATACGCAGTATTTT. This codes for CASSVSGGRDTQYF. Together with reference TRBV9 and TRBJ2-3, the CDR3 gives the full variable domain: DSGVTQTPKHLITATGQRVTLRCSPRSGDLSVYWYQQSLDQGLQFLIQYYNGEERAKGNILERFSAQQFPDLHSELNLSSLELGDSALYFCASSVSGGRDTQYFGPGTRLTVL.